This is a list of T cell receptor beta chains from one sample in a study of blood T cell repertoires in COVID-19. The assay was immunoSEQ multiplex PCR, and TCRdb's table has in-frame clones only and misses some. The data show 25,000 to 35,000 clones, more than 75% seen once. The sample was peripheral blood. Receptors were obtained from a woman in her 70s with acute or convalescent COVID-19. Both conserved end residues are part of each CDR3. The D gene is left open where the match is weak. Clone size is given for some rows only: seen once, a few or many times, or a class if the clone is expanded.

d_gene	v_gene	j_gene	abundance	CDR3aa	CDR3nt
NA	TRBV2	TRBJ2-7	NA	CASSGLKITGLGDEQYF	TGTGCCAGCAGTGGCCTAAAAATCACCGGTCTCGGGGACGAGCAGTACTTC
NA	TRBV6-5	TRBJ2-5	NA	CASSSSGLETQYF	NA
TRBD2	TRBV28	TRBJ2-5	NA	CASSLAGGYETQYF	TGTGCCAGCAGTCTAGCGGGAGGGTATGAGACCCAGTACTTC
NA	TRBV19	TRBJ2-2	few	CASSQGLTPAGELFF	TGTGCCAGTAGCCAGGGGCTAACCCCAGCCGGGGAGCTGTTTTTT
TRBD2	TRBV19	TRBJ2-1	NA	CASKGLAGGNEQFF	TGTGCCAGCAAGGGACTAGCGGGAGGGAATGAGCAGTTCTTC
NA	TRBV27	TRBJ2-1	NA	CASSLSLGAYNEQFF	TGTGCCAGCAGTCTCTCTTTGGGAGCCTACAATGAGCAGTTCTTC
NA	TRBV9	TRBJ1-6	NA	CASRYSYNSPLHF	TGTGCCAGCAGATACAGTTATAATTCACCCCTCCACTTT
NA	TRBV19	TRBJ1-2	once	CASSLYGDSSSYGYTF	TGTGCCAGTAGTCTGTATGGAGACAGTAGTAGCTATGGCTACACCTTC
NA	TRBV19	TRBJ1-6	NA	CASSLARDTYNSPLHF	TGTGCCAGTAGTCTAGCGCGGGATACCTATAATTCACCCCTCCACTTT
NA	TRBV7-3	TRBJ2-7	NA	CASSQRAGDRYEQYF	TGTGCCAGCAGCCAGAGGGCAGGGGATCGCTACGAGCAGTACTTC
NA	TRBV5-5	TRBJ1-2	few	CASSITPGIEPMNYGYTF	TGTGCCAGCAGCATAACTCCAGGGATCGAGCCGATGAACTATGGCTACACCTTC
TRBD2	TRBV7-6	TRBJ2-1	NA	CASSPRGLADNEQFF	TGTGCCAGCAGCCCTCGGGGACTAGCGGACAATGAGCAGTTCTTC
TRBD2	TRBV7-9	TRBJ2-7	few	CASSPGLAGDLSYEQYF	TGTGCCAGCAGTCCTGGACTAGCGGGAGACCTCTCCTACGAGCAGTACTTC
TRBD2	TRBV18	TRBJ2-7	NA	CASSPMGLAGVGPYEQYF	TGTGCCAGCTCACCGATGGGGCTAGCGGGAGTTGGGCCGTACGAGCAGTACTTC
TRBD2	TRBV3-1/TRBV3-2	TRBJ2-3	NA	CASSQAPSGSQYF	TGTGCCAGCAGCCAAGCGCCTAGCGGGAGTCAGTATTTT
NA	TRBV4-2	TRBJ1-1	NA	CASSQDYVVNTEAFF	TGTGCCAGCAGCCAAGATTATGTCGTGAACACTGAAGCTTTCTTT
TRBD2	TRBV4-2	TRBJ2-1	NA	CASSQDWGGDNEQFF	TGTGCCAGCAGCCAAGATTGGGGGGGGGACAATGAGCAGTTCTTC
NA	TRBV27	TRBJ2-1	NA	CASTLAGAAPHNEQFF	TGTGCCAGCACCCTAGCAGGAGCGGCTCCCCACAATGAGCAGTTCTTC
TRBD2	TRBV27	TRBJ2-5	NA	CAHACGLAGSRLWTQYF	TGTGCCCACGCGTGTGGACTAGCGGGATCCCGGTTGTGGACCCAGTACTTC
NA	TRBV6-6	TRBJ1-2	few	CASSYDSGYGYTF	TGTGCCAGCAGTTACGACAGTGGATATGGCTACACCTTC
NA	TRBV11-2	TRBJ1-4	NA	CASSLGGRANEKLFF	TGTGCCAGCAGCTTAGGTGGGCGGGCTAATGAAAAACTGTTTTTT
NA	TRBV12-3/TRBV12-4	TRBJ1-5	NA	CASSGQVNQPQHF	TGTGCCAGCAGTGGCCAGGTCAATCAGCCCCAGCATTTT
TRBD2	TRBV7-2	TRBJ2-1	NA	CASSLRGTSDNEQFF	TGTGCCAGCAGCTTACGTGGGACTAGCGACAATGAGCAGTTCTTC
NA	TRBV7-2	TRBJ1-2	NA	CASRGEGDRGYTF	TGTGCCAGCAGGGGAGAGGGCGATCGTGGCTACACCTTC
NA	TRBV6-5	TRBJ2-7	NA	CASSWQGGYEQYF	TGTGCCAGCAGCTGGCAGGGAGGCTACGAGCAGTACTTC
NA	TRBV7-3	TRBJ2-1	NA	CASSLGRNEQFF	TGTGCCAGCAGCTTAGGCAGGAATGAGCAGTTCTTC
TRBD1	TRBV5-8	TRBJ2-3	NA	CASSSGTGLTDTQYF	TGTGCCAGCAGCTCCGGGACAGGGTTGACAGATACGCAGTATTTT
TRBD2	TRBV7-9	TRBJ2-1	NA	CASSLGERGGYDEQFF	TGTGCCAGCAGCTTAGGAGAGCGGGGGGGTTACGATGAGCAGTTCTTC
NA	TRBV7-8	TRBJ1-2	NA	CASSLAGRGYGYTF	TGTGCCAGCAGCTTAGCGGGGAGGGGCTATGGCTACACCTTC
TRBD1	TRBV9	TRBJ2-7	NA	CASSVGDREWYEQYF	TGTGCCAGCAGCGTAGGGGACAGGGAGTGGTACGAGCAGTACTTC
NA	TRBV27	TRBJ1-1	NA	CASSLSGSPAEAFF	TGTGCCAGCAGTTTGTCAGGGTCTCCCGCTGAAGCTTTCTTT
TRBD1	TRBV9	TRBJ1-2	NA	CASSVETGADGYTF	TGTGCCAGCAGCGTAGAAACAGGGGCGGATGGCTACACCTTC
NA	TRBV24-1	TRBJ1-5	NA	CATSDADSGNQPQHF	TGTGCCACCAGTGATGCAGACAGTGGAAATCAGCCCCAGCATTTT
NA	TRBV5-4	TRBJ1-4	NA	CASSLFDTATNEKLFF	TGTGCCAGCAGCTTGTTCGACACCGCAACTAATGAAAAACTGTTTTTT
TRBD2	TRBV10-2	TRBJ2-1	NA	CASSLASGRSYNEQFF	TGCGCCAGCAGTTTGGCTAGCGGGAGGTCCTACAATGAGCAGTTCTTC
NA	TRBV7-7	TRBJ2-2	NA	CASSSRGGKGTGELFF	TGTGCTAGCAGCTCCCGGGGTGGGAAGGGCACCGGGGAGCTGTTTTTT
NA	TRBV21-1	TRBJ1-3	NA	CASSKGGQGAPSGNTIYF	TGTGCCAGCAGCAAAGGGGGACAGGGGGCTCCCTCTGGAAACACCATATATTTT
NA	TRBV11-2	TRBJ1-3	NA	CASSSSGTGNTIYF	TGTGCCAGCAGCTCCTCTGGGACAGGAAACACCATATATTTT
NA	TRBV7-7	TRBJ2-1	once	CASSLIADNEQFF	TGTGCTAGCAGCTTGATAGCGGACAATGAGCAGTTCTTC
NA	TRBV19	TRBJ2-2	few	CASGPGQYTGELFF	TGTGCCAGTGGCCCCGGACAGTACACCGGGGAGCTGTTTTTT
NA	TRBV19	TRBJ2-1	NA	CASSSSGITYNEQFF	TGTGCCAGTAGTAGTAGCGGCATTACCTACAATGAGCAGTTCTTC
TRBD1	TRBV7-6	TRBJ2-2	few	CASSRSWDRGSTGELFF	TGTGCCAGCAGCCGATCGTGGGACAGGGGGAGCACCGGGGAGCTGTTTTTT
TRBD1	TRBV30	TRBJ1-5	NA	CAWSDRGDPSNQPQHF	TGTGCCTGGAGCGACAGGGGAGATCCTAGCAATCAGCCCCAGCATTTT
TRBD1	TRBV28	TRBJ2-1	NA	CASSPPGGRNEQFF	TGTGCCAGCAGTCCCCCAGGGGGCCGGAATGAGCAGTTCTTC
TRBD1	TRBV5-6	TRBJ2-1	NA	CASSLDRGPPYNEQFF	TGTGCCAGCAGCTTGGACAGGGGTCCCCCCTACAATGAGCAGTTCTTC